Listed below are T cell receptor beta chains from one sample, sequenced in a study of blood T cell repertoires in COVID-19. The data were produced by immunoSEQ multiplex PCR, yet TCRdb's version contains in-frame clones alone and is incomplete. The sample includes approximately 220,000 clones, approximately 87% of them seen just once. The source material was peripheral blood. The receptors were sampled from a man aged 55 to 70 who had recovered from COVID-19. Both conserved end residues are part of each CDR3. The order of the fields is clone size, V gene, D gene, J gene, CDR3 DNA, CDR3 protein. The D gene is left open where the match is weak. A clone size is listed for some rows: how often the clone was seen (once, few, many), or a class if it is expanded.

clone_size: once; v_call: TRBV18; d_call: NA; j_call: TRBJ1-1; cdr3_nt: TGTGCCAGCTCACCTGGCTTGAACACTGAAGCTTTCTTT; cdr3_aa: CASSPGLNTEAFF
clone_size: NA; v_call: TRBV19; d_call: TRBD1; j_call: TRBJ2-5; cdr3_nt: TGTGCCAGCGCACAGGGGAGAGGGTGGTTGGAGACCCAGTACTTC; cdr3_aa: CASAQGRGWLETQYF
clone_size: NA; v_call: TRBV5-4; d_call: NA; j_call: TRBJ1-2; cdr3_nt: TGTGCCAGCAGCAACAACCGAGGACAGCTCTATGGCTACACCTTC; cdr3_aa: CASSNNRGQLYGYTF
clone_size: NA; v_call: TRBV12-3/TRBV12-4; d_call: NA; j_call: TRBJ2-3; cdr3_nt: TGTGCCAGCAGTACGGTCGGCACAGATACGCAGTATTTT; cdr3_aa: CASSTVGTDTQYF
clone_size: NA; v_call: TRBV6-5; d_call: TRBD2; j_call: TRBJ2-7; cdr3_nt: TGTGCCAGCAGTCACCCCGGGAGGGGGGGGTATTTC; cdr3_aa: CASSHPGRGGYF
clone_size: NA; v_call: TRBV24-1; d_call: NA; j_call: TRBJ1-1; cdr3_nt: TGTGCCACCAGTGATTGGTCTGAGGCGACCACTGAAGCTTTCTTT; cdr3_aa: CATSDWSEATTEAFF
clone_size: few; v_call: TRBV7-9; d_call: TRBD2; j_call: TRBJ2-1; cdr3_nt: TGTGCCAGCAGCCCCGGGACTAGCGGGAGGGAGCAGTTCTTC; cdr3_aa: CASSPGTSGREQFF
clone_size: NA; v_call: TRBV18; d_call: TRBD2; j_call: TRBJ2-5; cdr3_nt: TGTGCCAGCTCGCCGGGACTAGCGGTAGAGACCCAGTACTTC; cdr3_aa: CASSPGLAVETQYF
clone_size: NA; v_call: TRBV19; d_call: NA; j_call: TRBJ1-5; cdr3_nt: TGTGCCAGTCAAACTCCCGGGCGGGTGCAGCCCCAGCATTTT; cdr3_aa: CASQTPGRVQPQHF
clone_size: NA; v_call: TRBV21-1; d_call: NA; j_call: TRBJ1-1; cdr3_nt: TGTGCCAGCTTAGCGGAAAGGGGTAACACTGAAGCTTTCTTT; cdr3_aa: CASLAERGNTEAFF
clone_size: NA; v_call: TRBV4-2; d_call: TRBD1; j_call: TRBJ1-1; cdr3_nt: TGTGCCAGCAGCCAAGATCAGAACAGGGGCGCTGAAGCTTTCTTT; cdr3_aa: CASSQDQNRGAEAFF
clone_size: once; v_call: TRBV11-2; d_call: TRBD1; j_call: TRBJ2-1; cdr3_nt: TGTGCCAGCAGCTTATTGGACAGGCTTGCCTACAATGAGCAGTTCTTC; cdr3_aa: CASSLLDRLAYNEQFF
clone_size: NA; v_call: TRBV7-3; d_call: TRBD1; j_call: TRBJ2-2; cdr3_nt: TGTGCCAGCAGCTCCAACAGGGGGCGAGACACCGGGGAGCTGTTTTTT; cdr3_aa: CASSSNRGRDTGELFF
clone_size: NA; v_call: TRBV11-1; d_call: NA; j_call: TRBJ2-7; cdr3_nt: TGTGCCAGCAGCTTAGGCCAGGGTGGATACGAGCAGTACTTC; cdr3_aa: CASSLGQGGYEQYF
clone_size: NA; v_call: TRBV5-1; d_call: TRBD1; j_call: TRBJ1-1; cdr3_nt: TGCGCCAGCAGCCCCCGGGACAGGGGGCTCACTATGAACACTGAAGCTTTCTTT; cdr3_aa: CASSPRDRGLTMNTEAFF
clone_size: NA; v_call: TRBV11-2; d_call: NA; j_call: TRBJ1-6; cdr3_nt: TGTGCCAGCAGCTTAGGTGTGGCAGGTTCACCCCTCCACTTT; cdr3_aa: CASSLGVAGSPLHF
clone_size: NA; v_call: TRBV10-3; d_call: NA; j_call: TRBJ2-1; cdr3_nt: TGTGCCATCAGTGGCGGGACCCGCAATGAGCAGTTCTTC; cdr3_aa: CAISGGTRNEQFF
clone_size: few; v_call: TRBV4-1; d_call: NA; j_call: TRBJ1-5; cdr3_nt: TGCGCCAGCAGCCAAGATTACTCAGGTCAGGTTAGTGGCAATCAGCCCCAGCATTTT; cdr3_aa: CASSQDYSGQVSGNQPQHF
clone_size: NA; v_call: TRBV6-5; d_call: NA; j_call: TRBJ2-7; cdr3_nt: TGTGCCACTCGACAGACAAGCTCCTACGAGCAGTACTTC; cdr3_aa: CATRQTSSYEQYF
clone_size: NA; v_call: TRBV6-5; d_call: TRBD2; j_call: TRBJ2-7; cdr3_nt: TGTGCCAGCAGTTACTCTCACCTACTAGCGGCCGAGCAGTACTTC; cdr3_aa: CASSYSHLLAAEQYF
clone_size: NA; v_call: TRBV28; d_call: NA; j_call: TRBJ1-1; cdr3_nt: TGTGCCAGCAGCCATCACGGCGGGGGGCAGACTGAAGCTTTCTTT; cdr3_aa: CASSHHGGGQTEAFF
clone_size: once; v_call: TRBV11-3; d_call: NA; j_call: TRBJ2-5; cdr3_nt: TGTGCCAGCAGCCCCGCGGGGGAGACCCAGTACTTC; cdr3_aa: CASSPAGETQYF